A selection of T cell receptor beta chains follows, all from one sample in a study of blood T cells in healthy people across ages. TCRdb fed the 5' RACE reads into MiXCR, producing one record per CDR3 protein. This table holds more than 650,000 distinct CDR3 sequences, 22% found once. The sample consisted of blood. The receptors were sampled from a man in his 70s in good health. Each CDR3 is given with its conserved first and last residue. Fields, in order: clone size, D gene, J gene, V gene, CDR3 DNA, CDR3 protein. A D gene is named only where the DNA matches it firmly. Where a row states a size, it is once, few, many or the class of an expanded clone; other rows omit it.

>few|-|TRBJ2-7|TRBV29-1
TGCAGCGTTGAACGGGACGACACCTACGAGCAGTACTTC
CSVERDDTYEQYF
>-|-|TRBJ2-3|TRBV6-6
TGTGCCAGCAATGGCGGGGCGAGCACAGATACGCAGTATTTT
CASNGGASTDTQYF
>-|TRBD2|TRBJ2-1|TRBV20-1
TGCAGTGTCAGCGGGGGCCCCTACAATGAGCAGTTCTTC
CSVSGGPYNEQFF
>few|TRBD1|TRBJ2-1|TRBV20-1
TGCAGTGCCGTTAGACAGGGGATGAATGAGCAGTTCTTC
CSAVRQGMNEQFF
>few|TRBD1|TRBJ2-1|TRBV6-2/TRBV6-3
TGTGCCAGCAGTCCCTCCGAGACAGGGGGCCGCAATGAGCAGTTCTTC
CASSPSETGGRNEQFF
>-|TRBD2|TRBJ2-1|TRBV28
TGTGCCAGCAGTTTGGGCGGGAGGGCTCGGAATGAGCAGTTCTTC
CASSLGGRARNEQFF
>many|-|TRBJ2-1|TRBV29-1
TGCAGCGTTGACTCGGGTAAAAGCTCCTACAATGAGCAGTTCTTC
CSVDSGKSSYNEQFF
>few|-|TRBJ1-2|TRBV6-6
TGTGCCAGCAGTTACCCCCAGGGTGGGAACTATGGCTACACCTTC
CASSYPQGGNYGYTF
>few|-|TRBJ1-4|TRBV7-6
TGTGCCGGCAGCTTAGATTCTGGGGCTTTAGGTGAAAAACTGTTTTTT
CAGSLDSGALGEKLFF
>many|TRBD2|TRBJ2-3|TRBV29-1
TGCAGCGTTGAAGGCGGTGCGGGGGGGCTTGTAGATACGCAGTATTTT
CSVEGGAGGLVDTQYF
>-|-|TRBJ2-5|TRBV3-1
TGTGCCAGCAGCCGATACGGGGAGACCCAGTACTTC
CASSRYGETQYF
>-|-|TRBJ2-7|TRBV6-6
TGTGCCAGCAGTTCCGGGGTACCTAGCGAGCAGTACTTC
CASSSGVPSEQYF
>-|-|TRBJ1-3|TRBV3-1
TGTGCCAGCAGCCAAGCCAGGAGAAAGATTGCTGGAAACACCATATATTTT
CASSQARRKIAGNTIYF
>-|TRBD1|TRBJ2-1|TRBV11-2
TGTGCCAGCAGCTTAGTTTTCAACAGGGGGAATGAGCAGTTCTTC
CASSLVFNRGNEQFF
>few|-|TRBJ1-4|TRBV20-1
TGCAGTGCGGAGGGGCGCTTGGAAAAACTGTTTTTT
CSAEGRLEKLFF
>few|-|TRBJ1-1|TRBV7-9
TGTGCCAGCGGATGGGGCGACAGGACGAACACTGAAGCTTTCTTT
CASGWGDRTNTEAFF
>-|-|TRBJ1-1|TRBV27
TGTGCCAGCAGTGAACCGGGACGTGTAGGCTCGCTGAACACTGAAGCTTTCTTT
CASSEPGRVGSLNTEAFF
>few|-|TRBJ2-2|TRBV27
TGTGCCAGCAGTTTCGGTACGACCGGGGAGCTGTTTTTT
CASSFGTTGELFF
>-|TRBD1|TRBJ1-1|TRBV9
TGTGCCAGCAGCCCATCATGGACAGGCCCCGAAGCTTTCTTT
CASSPSWTGPEAFF
>few|TRBD1|TRBJ1-2|TRBV7-2
TGTGCCAGCAGCTTCCTTGACAGGGGGAATGGCTACACCTTC
CASSFLDRGNGYTF